This T cell receptor beta chain stems from a study of vaccination effects on CD4 cells after COVID-19. As for the study in general: Each participant was administered two doses of either the BNT162b2 or the mRNA-1273 vaccine. Study-level results: Long after vaccination, the clones induced by infection and by vaccine shrank markedly in size.

The CDR3 sequence is 15 residues long. With 4 bases removed from V and 4 bases from J, the gap between germline ends came to 16 bases. Germline V gene data show CDR1 as MGHRA and CDR2 as YSYEKL. Using viral peptide pools, the ViraFEST assay grew out antigen-specific CD4+ T cells prior to sequencing. Culture lasted 10 days before CD4+ T cell isolation. Having tested negative for nucleocapsid antibodies, the vaccine recipients showed no prior SARS-CoV-2 infection. A half-volume exchange with IL-2 medium occurred on days 3 and 7. Regarding this clone: Its target is not known.

Repertoires were generated with immunoSEQ multiplex PCR, while TCRdb's copy carries only in-frame clones and drops some. The sample records fewer than 30,000 clones, around two thirds being singletons. The clonotype was recovered from a human donor who received a COVID-19 vaccine. Sequencing was performed on CD4+ T cells from PBMCs cultured with HCoV-OC43 spike peptides, taken before COVID-19 vaccination. The subset here: HCoV-OC43 spike overlapping peptide pool stimulation. The chain links TRBV4-1 to TRBJ1-2; D is unresolved. The CDR3 DNA reads as TGCGCCAGCAGCCCTGCACCCTTTAGTAGCTATGGCTACACCTTC. This sequence encodes CASSPAPFSSYGYTF.